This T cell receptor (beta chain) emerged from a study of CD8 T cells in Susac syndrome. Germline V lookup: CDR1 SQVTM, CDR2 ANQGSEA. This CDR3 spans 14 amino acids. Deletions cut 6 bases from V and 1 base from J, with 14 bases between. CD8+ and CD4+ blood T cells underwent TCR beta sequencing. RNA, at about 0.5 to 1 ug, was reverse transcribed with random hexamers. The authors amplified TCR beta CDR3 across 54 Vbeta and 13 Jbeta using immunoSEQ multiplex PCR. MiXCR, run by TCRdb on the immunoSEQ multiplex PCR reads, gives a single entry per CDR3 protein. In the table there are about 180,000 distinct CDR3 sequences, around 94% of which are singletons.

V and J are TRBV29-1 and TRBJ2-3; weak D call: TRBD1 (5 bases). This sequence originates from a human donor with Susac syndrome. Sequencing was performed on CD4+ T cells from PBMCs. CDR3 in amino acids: CSVAIGDRTDTQYF. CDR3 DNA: TGCAGCGTGGCCATAGGGGATCGCACAGATACGCAGTATTTT.